The 26 T cell receptor beta chains presented below share a single source sample, sequenced in a study of blood T cell repertoires in COVID-19. Repertoires were generated with immunoSEQ multiplex PCR, while TCRdb's copy carries only in-frame clones and drops some. The table includes approximately 140,000 clones, approximately 90% detected once. The sample consisted of peripheral blood. The receptor set was obtained from a man aged 18 to 35 with COVID-19, enrolled during active disease.

V and J are TRBV9 and TRBJ1-6, with D possibly matching TRBD1 (6 bases). This CDR3 region has 15 residues. Germline V gives CDR1 SGDLS, CDR2 YYNGEE. V lost 4 bases to trimming and J lost 7 bases, with 15 bases between them. Here the CDR3 reads CASSPWGQGNSPLHF. For the CDR3, the DNA is TGTGCCAGCAGCCCCTGGGGACAAGGCAATTCACCCCTCCACTTT.

The genes are TRBV6-6 and TRBJ1-5; D possibly corresponds to TRBD1 (6 bases). CDR1 and CDR2 from the germline V gene are MNHNY and SVGAGI (reference sequence). The length of the CDR3 is 15 residues. V dropped 2 bases and J dropped 6 bases, with 14 bases sitting between them. The CDR3 region is CASSYGTPVGQPQHF. The CDR3 coding sequence is TGTGCCAGCAGTTACGGGACACCGGTGGGTCAGCCCCAGCATTTT.

This chain connects TRBV7-9 to TRBJ2-7; possible D gene TRBD2, 7 bases. Germline V gene data show CDR1 as SEHNR and CDR2 as FQNEAQ (reference sequence). The CDR3 is made up of 16 amino acids. The ends were cut back, 6 bases at V and 4 bases at J, with 22 bases in the middle. This chain's CDR3 is CASSPDSAGALYEQYF. In DNA form, the CDR3 reads TGTGCCAGCAGTCCTGACTCGGCGGGGGCCTTATACGAGCAGTACTTC.

The chain has TRBV11-1 and TRBJ2-3; 9 nucleotides agree with TRBD1. This CDR3 spans 15 amino acids. Trimming took 3 bases from V and 6 from J; bases not matched to a gene: 7. CDR1 is SGHAT, CDR2 FQDESV, per germline (reference sequence). CDR3 bases: TGTGCCAGCAGCTTCGGGACAGGGTGGAAGGATACGCAGTATTTT. Its protein is CASSFGTGWKDTQYF. The full variable domain, completed using reference TRBV11-1 and TRBJ2-3, is EAEVAQSPRYKITEKSQAVAFWCDPISGHATLYWYRQILGQGPELLVQFQDESVVDDSQLPKDRFSAERLKGVDSTLKIQPAELGDSAMYLCASSFGTGWKDTQYFGPGTRLTVL.

This clone has more than one count but fewer than ten. The rearrangement links TRBV19 to TRBJ2-1, with TRBD2 matching 8 bases. J gave up 6 bases and V 3 bases, and 13 bases lay outside the gene matches. The CDR3 is 17 residues long. Germline V lookup: CDR1 LNHDA, CDR2 SQIVND (reference sequence). The CDR3 sequence is CASSMGVQAGVPNEQFF. The CDR3 nucleotides read TGTGCCAGTAGTATGGGGGTTCAAGCGGGAGTTCCCAATGAGCAGTTCTTC.

In its sample, this clone was seen once. The chain is built from TRBV6-5 and TRBJ2-5, with D maybe TRBD1 (5 bases). Trimming left V 6 bases short and J 2 bases short, with 10 bases between. In germline, CDR1 is MNHEY, CDR2 SVGAGI. There are 13 residues in the CDR3. The CDR3 DNA reads TGTGCCAGCAGCAGACAGATACAAGAGACCCAGTACTTC. It encodes CASSRQIQETQYF.

The V gene is TRBV28, the J gene TRBJ2-7, with 8 bases aligning to TRBD2. This CDR3 region has 13 residues. CDR1 is MDHEN, CDR2 SYDVKM, per germline. CDR3 sequence: CALGASGYYEQYF. The CDR3 DNA reads as TGTGCGCTGGGGGCTAGCGGGTACTACGAGCAGTACTTC.

V and J are TRBV5-1 and TRBJ2-7, with a tentative D call TRBD2 (5 bases). V was clipped by 4 bases and J by 3 bases, with 20 bases between them. CDR3 length: 16 residues. The V gene's germline CDR1 is SGHRS and CDR2 YFSETQ. This CDR3 is CASSPYLRENGYEQYF. CDR3 DNA: TGCGCCAGCAGCCCCTATTTAAGGGAGAACGGCTACGAGCAGTACTTC.

A few counts support this clone. The chain is built from TRBV11-2 and TRBJ2-7; TRBD1 matches at 7 bases. Per the germline V gene, CDR1 is SGHAT and CDR2 is FQNNGV. The CDR3 covers 15 residues. J lost 1 base, V lost 4 bases, and 7 bases had no gene match. CDR3: CASSSNRGPSYEQYF. CDR3 DNA: TGTGCCAGCAGCTCGAACAGGGGACCATCCTACGAGCAGTACTTC.

The rearrangement links TRBV6-6 to TRBJ2-4; 10 nucleotides agree with TRBD1. The CDR3 consists of 17 residues. Germline CDR1 MNHNY, CDR2 SVGAGI (reference sequence). J gave up 6 bases and V 5 bases, and 13 bases lay outside the gene matches. The chain's CDR3 is CASSRSGGQGGGNIQYF. The DNA of the CDR3 is TGTGCCAGCAGTAGATCCGGAGGACAGGGGGGTGGAAACATTCAGTACTTC.

This sequence joins TRBV2 and TRBJ2-2; TRBD2 matches 7 bases. After removal of 3 bases from V and 2 bases from J, the junction contained 6 bases not matched to a gene. Germline assignment: CDR1 SNHLY and CDR2 FYNNEI. The CDR3 runs 16 residues. The CDR3 loop reads CASSESASGNTGELFF. Written as DNA, the CDR3 is TGTGCCAGCAGTGAGTCGGCTAGCGGTAACACCGGGGAGCTGTTTTTT.

The chain is built from TRBV28 and TRBJ2-3; no firm D call. The CDR3 spans 16 residues. Germline V CDR1 and CDR2: MDHEN, SYDVKM. The V end was cut by 1 base, the J end by 6 bases, with 17 bases between. CDR3 coding DNA: TGTGCCAGCAGTTTATCCACCCCGGCGGATTCGGATACGCAGTATTTT. This encodes CASSLSTPADSDTQYF.

V and J are TRBV10-2 and TRBJ1-2; D gene unclear. V was shortened by 7 bases and J by 8 bases, with 14 bases between the two germline ends. There are 12 residues in the CDR3. Germline CDR1 is WSHSY and CDR2 is SAAADI. CDR3: CASTADFLGYTF. CDR3 bases: TGCGCCAGCACCGCGGACTTTCTAGGCTACACCTTC.

The J gene is TRBJ2-6, the V gene TRBV6-6; D tentatively reads TRBD1 or TRBD2 (5 bases each). The length of the CDR3 is 17 residues. Per the germline V gene, CDR1 is MNHNY and CDR2 is SVGAGI (reference sequence). The ends were cut back, 5 bases at V and 0 bases at J, with 14 bases in the middle. CDR3 nucleotides: TGTGCCAGCAGTCGGGGCAGCCATCCCTCTGGGGCCAACGTCCTGACTTTC. It codes for CASSRGSHPSGANVLTF.

The gene calls are TRBV10-3 and TRBJ2-5; 7 nucleotides line up with TRBD1. Unmatched junction bases numbered 6, after V lost 6 bases and J lost 2 bases. Per the germline V gene, CDR1 is ENHRY and CDR2 is SYGVKD. There are 14 residues in the CDR3. The CDR3 region has the DNA TGTGCCATCAGCCCCAGACAGGGACAAGAGACCCAGTACTTC. This translates into CAISPRQGQETQYF.

The chain combines TRBV11-2 with TRBJ2-5; possibly TRBD1 for D (6 bases). CDR1 and CDR2 from the germline V gene are SGHAT and FQNNGV. V was shortened by 2 bases and J by 3 bases, with 13 bases between the two germline ends. The CDR3 spans 15 residues. The chain's CDR3 is CASSLTGKRKETQYF. CDR3 nucleotides: TGTGCCAGCAGCTTAACAGGGAAGCGGAAAGAGACCCAGTACTTC.

In its sample, this clone was seen once. The chain combines TRBV27 with TRBJ2-3; the D gene is possibly TRBD1 (5 bases). Trimming cost V 7 bases and J 6 bases, with 14 bases left between them. There are 13 residues in the CDR3. The V gene's germline CDR1 is MNHEY and CDR2 SMNVEV (reference sequence). The CDR3 region is CASMRQGRDTQYF. The CDR3 nucleotides are TGTGCCAGCATGAGGCAGGGCAGGGATACGCAGTATTTT.

In its sample, this clone ranks as medium-sized. The chain has TRBV6-2 or TRBV6-3 and TRBJ2-7; 9 bases are a match to TRBD1. Trimming cost V 0 bases and J 3 bases; bases outside gene matches: 0. This CDR3 region has 14 residues. The germline gives CDR1 MNHEY, CDR2 SVGEGT. The CDR3 reads CASSYSTGGYEQYF. The CDR3 bases are TGTGCCAGCAGTTACTCGACAGGGGGCTACGAGCAGTACTTC.

The rearrangement links TRBV7-6 to TRBJ2-1; D is unresolved. CDR1 is SGHVS and CDR2 is FNYEAQ in the germline V gene. V shed 6 bases and J shed 0 bases, with 12 bases lying between them. This CDR3 spans 15 amino acids. CDR3: CASSPAGGSYNEQFF. The CDR3 nucleotides are TGTGCCAGCAGTCCCGCTGGCGGCTCCTACAATGAGCAGTTCTTC.

CDR3 DNA: TGTGCCAGCAGCCCCACAGCAACTAATGAAAAACTGTTTTTT. Protein: CASSPTATNEKLFF. The rearrangement uses TRBV11-2 and TRBJ1-4; D gene uncertain. The CDR3 spans 14 residues. CDR1 SGHAT and CDR2 FQNNGV come from the germline V gene. V dropped 5 bases and J dropped 0 bases, with 7 bases sitting between them.

This rearrangement joins TRBV29-1 to TRBJ1-2; perhaps TRBD1 as D (6 bases). Trimming removed 7 bases at V and 3 bases at J, with 12 bases between. This CDR3 contains 12 residues. Germline-derived CDR1 and CDR2 are SQVTM and ANQGSEA. This CDR3 reads CSEKTGDYGYTF. The CDR3 DNA follows: TGCAGCGAAAAGACAGGAGACTATGGCTACACCTTC.

This clone has just one count. The CDR3 DNA reads as TGTGCCACCAGTCCCCCGGGACTAGCGACCTCATATGAGCAGTTCTTC. This codes for CATSPPGLATSYEQFF. The gene calls are TRBV24-1 and TRBJ2-1, with 10 nucleotides matching TRBD2. The CDR3 consists of 16 residues. Germline-derived CDR1 and CDR2 are KGHDR and SFDVKD. The trim removed 6 bases at V and 8 bases at J, leaving 12 bases unmatched.

Regarding this clone: Additional DNA sequences in this sample encode the identical CDR3. V is TRBV4-3 and J is TRBJ1-2, with unresolved D. In germline, CDR1 is LGHNA, CDR2 YSLEER. V was pared by 3 bases and J by 1 base, with 6 bases between. The length of the CDR3 is 13 residues. CDR3 sequence reads: CASSQELNYGYTF. CDR3 nucleotides: TGCGCCAGCAGCCAGGAGCTTAACTATGGCTACACCTTC.

This clone has more than one count but fewer than ten. The V gene is TRBV21-1, the J gene TRBJ2-3; the table's D call TRBD2 went unverified against the DNA. TRBV21-1 is recorded as a pseudogene. This CDR3 is 17 amino acids long. CDR3 sequence reads: CASRRGASSGCTDTQYF. For the CDR3, the DNA is TGTGCCAGCAGGAGGGGTGCGTCTAGCGGCTGCACAGATACGCAGTATTTT.

V and J are TRBV29-1 and TRBJ2-7, with D unresolved. The germline gives CDR1 SQVTM, CDR2 ANQGSEA. CDR3 size: 12 residues. Trimming left V 2 bases short and J 6 bases short, with 11 bases between. CDR3 sequence reads: CSVELRGSEQYF. The CDR3 coding sequence is TGCAGCGTTGAACTCCGAGGCTCCGAGCAGTACTTC.

The rearrangement uses TRBV6-5 and TRBJ2-1; D uncertain. Germline CDR1 is MNHEY and CDR2 is SVGAGI. The CDR3 has 16 amino acids. V gave up 0 bases and J gave up 2 bases, with 11 bases separating them. Written as DNA, the CDR3 is TGTGCCAGCAGTTACTCGTTGGGCTTCGCCTACAATGAGCAGTTCTTC. Translation gives CASSYSLGFAYNEQFF.